The 31 T cell receptor beta chains listed next were all sequenced from one sample in a study of T cell repertoires in cytomegalovirus infection. MiXCR was run by TCRdb on the reads, yielding one entry per CDR3 protein. The top ten clones hold 9.5% to 15% of a sample with a few hundred thousand distinct CDR3 sequences, roughly 15% of them seen once. Sequencing was carried out using PBMCs. The origin of the receptors is a human donor in good health (CMV status not recorded). Some clones in this sample may be carry-over from other donors' samples.

The genes are TRBV11-1 and TRBJ2-3; a weak D match, TRBD2 (6 bases). The CDR3 runs 16 residues. In germline, CDR1 is SGHAT, CDR2 FQDESV (reference sequence). The V end lost 5 bases, the J end lost 4 bases, and 19 bases lay between the germline ends. The CDR3 nucleotides are TGTGCCAGCAGCCCGTTGCTAGCGACGCCGGCAGATACGCAGTATTTT. Amino acid sequence: CASSPLLATPADTQYF.

There are many counts of this clonotype. This chain links TRBV7-2 with TRBJ2-1; no clear D. The CDR3 has 11 residues. Trimming stripped 1 base from V and 5 bases from J, with 0 bases between. Germline CDR1 SGHTA, CDR2 FQGNSA. The CDR3 DNA is TGTGCCAGCAGCTTAGACAATGAGCAGTTCTTC. This translates into CASSLDNEQFF.

This chain connects TRBV25-1 to TRBJ2-5, with 7 bases lining up with TRBD2. The CDR3 contains 16 residues. Germline values: CDR1 MGHDK, CDR2 SYGVNS. Unmatched junction bases numbered 10, after V lost 4 bases and J lost 2 bases. CDR3 bases: TGTGCCAGCAGTGTAGAATTGGGGAGGGGACAAGAGACCCAGTACTTC. Protein: CASSVELGRGQETQYF. The whole variable domain, filled in from reference TRBV25-1 and TRBJ2-5, reads EADIYQTPRYLVIGTGKKITLECSQTMGHDKMYWYQQDPGMELHLIHYSYGVNSTEKGDLSSESTVSRIRTEHFPLTLESARPSHTSQYLCASSVELGRGQETQYFGPGTRLLVL.

The table lists this clonotype with a few counts. This rearrangement joins TRBV12-3 or TRBV12-4 to TRBJ2-6, with D maybe TRBD1 (5 bases). This CDR3 has 15 amino acids. V was shortened by 6 bases and J by 2 bases, with 11 bases between the two germline ends. The CDR3 DNA sequence: TGTGCCAGCAGCCCTGAAGGGGCTGGGGCCAACGTCCTGACTTTC. As protein: CASSPEGAGANVLTF.

This rearrangement joins TRBV10-3 to TRBJ1-1; maybe TRBD1 (6 bases). Trimming took 7 bases from V and 5 from J, leaving 14 bases between them. The length of the CDR3 is 13 residues. Germline V gene lookup returns CDR1 ENHRY and CDR2 SYGVKD. The CDR3 region has the DNA TGTGCCATCACCCAGGGACATCAAACTGAAGCTTTCTTT. The encoded protein is CAITQGHQTEAFF.

The rearrangement uses TRBV7-2 and TRBJ2-7; no reliable D call. Germline V gene lookup returns CDR1 SGHTA and CDR2 FQGNSA. The CDR3 extends over 13 amino acids. Between the trimmed V and J ends, which lost 2 bases and 2 bases, there was a span of 7 bases. Here the CDR3 reads CASSLNVPYEQYF. DNA of the CDR3: TGTGCCAGCAGCTTAAACGTCCCCTACGAGCAGTACTTC.

This clonotype was seen a few times. The V gene is TRBV11-2, the J gene TRBJ1-2; 7 bases are a match to TRBD1. The V segment lost 6 bases and the J segment 5 bases; nucleotides outside the gene matches: 12. The CDR3 spans 15 residues. The germline V gene has CDR1 SGHAT and CDR2 FQNNGV. CDR3 coding DNA: TGTGCCAGCAGGGAACACTACGACAGGGATTATGGCTACACCTTC. Translating gives CASREHYDRDYGYTF. Based on the CDR3 plus reference TRBV11-2 and TRBJ1-2, the full variable domain is EAGVAQSPRYKIIEKRQSVAFWCNPISGHATLYWYQQILGQGPKLLIQFQNNGVVDDSQLPKDRFSAERLKGVDSTLKIQPAKLEDSAVYLCASREHYDRDYGYTFGSGTRLTVV.

The genes are TRBV5-8 and TRBJ2-1; D remains unclear. Germline-derived CDR1 and CDR2 are SGHTS and YDEGEE. V was clipped by 3 bases and J by 0 bases, with 13 bases between them. This CDR3 comprises 16 residues. CDR3 sequence reads: CASSYPSGPSYNEQFF. CDR3 coding DNA: TGTGCCAGCAGCTATCCATCAGGCCCCTCCTACAATGAGCAGTTCTTC. The variable domain in full, completed from reference TRBV5-8 and TRBJ2-1, reads EAGVTQSPTHLIKTRGQQATLRCSPISGHTSVYWYQQALGLGLQFLLWYDEGEERNRGNFPPRFSGRQFPNYSSELNVNALELEDSALYLCASSYPSGPSYNEQFFGPGTRLTVL.

This clonotype was detected only a few times. The V call is TRBV27, the J call TRBJ1-1; D is possibly TRBD1 (5 bases). CDR1 is MNHEY, CDR2 SMNVEV, per germline (reference sequence). The ends were cut back, 8 bases at V and 0 bases at J, with 16 bases in the middle. CDR3 length: 15 amino acids. CDR3 in amino acids: CASANGGPMNTEAFF. In DNA, the CDR3 is TGTGCCAGCGCTAACGGGGGACCAATGAACACTGAAGCTTTCTTT.

This clonotype was counted many times. V usage is TRBV7-2 and J usage is TRBJ2-7; D uncertain. CDR3 size: 13 residues. V was shortened by 1 base and J by 2 bases, with 6 bases between the two germline ends. Germline loops: CDR1 SGHTA, CDR2 FQGNSA. The CDR3 coding sequence is TGTGCCAGCAGCTTAGATCCCCCCTACGAGCAGTACTTC. Translating gives CASSLDPPYEQYF.

This clonotype was seen a handful of times. This chain links TRBV27 with TRBJ1-2, with 9 bases identical to TRBD1. Trimming removed 9 bases from V and 9 bases from J; junction bases left unmatched: 8. CDR3 length: 12 residues. The germline V gene encodes CDR1 MNHEY and CDR2 SMNVEV (reference sequence). The CDR3 reads CASGTGQASYTF. DNA for the CDR3: TGTGCCAGTGGGACAGGGCAGGCTAGCTACACCTTC.

The chain employs TRBV20-1 and TRBJ2-5, with D maybe TRBD2 (5 bases). Germline values: CDR1 DFQATT, CDR2 SNEGSKA (reference sequence). V lost 1 base, J lost 5 bases, and 17 bases lay in between. This CDR3 spans 15 amino acids. CDR3: CSARVRLTPAETQYF. As DNA, the CDR3 is TGCAGTGCTAGAGTTCGACTAACCCCGGCGGAGACCCAGTACTTC.

The chain employs TRBV28 and TRBJ1-1; maybe TRBD1 (6 bases). The CDR3 loop spans 15 amino acids. Deletions cut 6 bases from V and 3 bases from J, with 17 bases between. Germline V gene data show CDR1 as MDHEN and CDR2 as SYDVKM. Here the CDR3 reads CASRPPGAGHTEAFF. CDR3 in DNA: TGTGCCAGCAGGCCACCAGGGGCTGGGCACACTGAAGCTTTCTTT.

The sample holds a few counts of this clonotype. The V and J genes are TRBV19 and TRBJ2-2; D perhaps matches TRBD1 (5 bases). This CDR3 is built from 16 residues. Between the trimmed V and J ends, which lost 3 bases and 1 base, there was a span of 12 bases. Germline lookup yields CDR1 LNHDA and CDR2 SQIVND (reference sequence). This CDR3 reads CASSISRTLNTGELFF. Here the CDR3 DNA reads TGTGCCAGTAGTATCTCCCGGACACTGAACACCGGGGAGCTGTTTTTT.

The gene calls are TRBV6-1 and TRBJ2-7, with 11 positions matching TRBD2. Germline trimming cut 8 bases from V and 4 bases from J; bases unmatched to any gene: 10. Germline CDR1 MNHNS, CDR2 SASEGT. CDR3 length equals 15 residues. The CDR3 reads CASSRTTSGVYEQYF. In nucleotides, the CDR3 is TGTGCCAGCTCCAGAACGACTAGCGGGGTTTACGAGCAGTACTTC.

This clonotype was seen many times. J is TRBJ2-1 and V is TRBV11-2, with 8 bases matching TRBD1. Germline-derived CDR1 and CDR2 are SGHAT and FQNNGV. The CDR3 totals 15 residues. J gave up 4 bases and V 4 bases, and 6 bases lay outside the gene matches. CDR3 loop: CASSSNRGRYNEQFF. The CDR3 DNA reads TGTGCCAGCAGCTCTAACAGGGGGAGGTACAATGAGCAGTTCTTC.

Of note for this clonotype: A much larger clone lies one base from this, so it may be a read error. The chain recombines TRBV12-3 or TRBV12-4 with TRBJ1-3; D might be TRBD1 (5 bases). This CDR3 spans 16 amino acids. CDR3 amino acids: CASSLRGTPRGNSIYF. The CDR3 DNA follows: TGTGCCAGCAGTTTACGCGGAACGCCAAGGGGAAACTCCATATATTTT.

In regard to this clonotype: This may arise from a read error, as a much more abundant clone is one base away. The chain is built from TRBV7-2 and TRBJ2-7, with a tentative D call TRBD1 (5 bases). Trimming took off 4 bases at V and 0 bases at J, with 10 bases between the two ends. Germline V lookup: CDR1 SGHTA, CDR2 FQGNSA. The CDR3 is 14 residues long. CDR3 coding DNA: TGTGCCAGCAGCTCAGACAGTAACTCCTACGAGCAGTACTTC. Protein: CASSSDSNSYEQYF.

The chain links TRBV7-9 to TRBJ2-1, with TRBD1 identical over 10 bases. Germline values: CDR1 SEHNR, CDR2 FQNEAQ (reference sequence). V trimming: 6 bases; J trimming: 5 bases; junction bases outside the gene matches: 13. The CDR3 sequence is 17 residues long. The CDR3 bases are TGTGCCAGCAGTCCAACGCCGGGACAGGGGAACCACAATGAGCAGTTCTTC. This translates into CASSPTPGQGNHNEQFF.

This clonotype was recorded at least ten times. The gene calls are TRBV12-5 and TRBJ2-3, with 11 bases identical to TRBD2. The CDR3 has 17 amino acids. The V gene end was trimmed by 1 base and the J gene end by 4 bases; junction bases not matched to a gene: 7. Germline loops: CDR1 LGHNT, CDR2 FRNRAP. The CDR3 region is CASGLGTGTSGADTQYF. The CDR3 bases are TGTGCTAGTGGTTTGGGGACCGGGACTAGCGGTGCAGATACGCAGTATTTT. Looking up the rest from reference TRBV12-5 and TRBJ2-3 gives the full variable domain: DARVTQTPRHKVTEMGQEVTMRCQPILGHNTVFWYRQTMMQGLELLAYFRNRAPLDDSGMPKDRFSAEMPDATLATLKIQPSEPRDSAVYFCASGLGTGTSGADTQYFGPGTRLTVL.

This clonotype showed up many times. The chain employs TRBV7-9 and TRBJ1-2, with a weak D call TRBD1 (5 bases). The V and J ends lost 1 base and 8 bases respectively, with 14 bases between them. Germline V gene data show CDR1 as SEHNR and CDR2 as FQNEAQ (reference sequence). CDR3 length: 14 amino acids. The CDR3 DNA sequence: TGTGCCAGCAGCTTAGGGGACGGTCGGGGCGGCTACACCTTC. Translated, it gives CASSLGDGRGGYTF.

This clonotype was counted a few times. The chain carries TRBV10-3 and TRBJ2-5; no firm D call. Germline V CDR1 and CDR2: ENHRY, SYGVKD. V shed 7 bases and J shed 2 bases, with 11 bases lying between them. This CDR3 has 13 residues. The CDR3 DNA is TGTGCCATCAATCAGCAAGTACAAGAGACCCAGTACTTC. It encodes CAINQQVQETQYF.

This clonotype was seen more than once but under ten times. The J gene is TRBJ2-7, the V gene TRBV6-2 or TRBV6-3; tentatively, D is TRBD2 (5 bases). V shed 5 bases and J shed 5 bases, with 22 bases lying between them. Germline V gene sequence: CDR1 MNHEY, CDR2 SVGEGT. The CDR3 loop spans 16 amino acids. The CDR3 DNA is TGTGCCAGCAGTCACCTGGCGCAGCCGGGGATCCACGAGCAGTACTTC. This gives the protein CASSHLAQPGIHEQYF.

The chain has TRBV6-2 or TRBV6-3 and TRBJ1-1; D is perhaps TRBD1 (5 bases). Germline V CDR1 and CDR2: MNHEY, SVGEGT. The CDR3 length is 20 residues. V lost 7 bases and J lost 2, with 32 bases in between. This CDR3 reads CASTYLLPGPGETLNTEAFF. CDR3 bases: TGTGCCAGCACCTACCTTCTCCCAGGGCCGGGAGAAACCTTAAACACTGAAGCTTTCTTT.

In its sample, this clonotype was seen many times. The CDR3 bases are TGTGCCAGCAGCCAAGACCCAGGGGCTGGTGATCAGCCCCAGCATTTT. Protein sequence: CASSQDPGAGDQPQHF. The rearrangement joins TRBV4-2 to TRBJ1-5; a possible D gene is TRBD1 (6 bases). The germline V and J ends were trimmed by 0 bases and 5 bases, with 14 bases remaining between them. The CDR3 consists of 16 residues. Germline lookup yields CDR1 LGHNA and CDR2 YNFKEQ.

This chain connects TRBV2 to TRBJ1-1; 8 bases match TRBD1. After removal of 5 bases from V and 0 bases from J, the junction contained 5 bases not matched to a gene. There are 15 residues in the CDR3. Germline loops: CDR1 SNHLY, CDR2 FYNNEI. The DNA for the CDR3 is TGTGCCAGCAGTTATCCACAGGGGGTGAACACTGAAGCTTTCTTT. Amino acids: CASSYPQGVNTEAFF.

This clonotype was observed many times. The rearrangement uses TRBV19 and TRBJ1-1; 7 positions match TRBD1. The junction had 9 bases not matched to a gene; V was cut back by 4 bases and J by 4 bases. CDR1 is LNHDA and CDR2 is SQIVND in the germline V gene (reference sequence). This CDR3 has 15 amino acids. CDR3 in amino acids: CASSRGQVAITEAFF. In DNA, the CDR3 is TGTGCCAGTAGTAGAGGACAGGTGGCGATCACTGAAGCTTTCTTT.

This clonotype was counted many times. V and J are TRBV5-5 and TRBJ1-2, with 7 positions matching TRBD1. The ends lost 0 bases at V and 5 bases at J; junction bases unmatched: 13. This CDR3 is 17 amino acids long. Per the germline V gene, CDR1 is SGHKS and CDR2 is YYEKEE (reference sequence). This CDR3 is CASSLGGQSLSGYGYTF. The CDR3 DNA reads as TGTGCCAGCAGCTTGGGGGGACAGAGCTTATCGGGGTATGGCTACACCTTC.

The chain recombines TRBV20-1 with TRBJ2-5; 11 positions match TRBD1. With 1 base clipped from V and 5 bases from J, the junction kept 3 bases outside the gene matches. The CDR3 totals 14 residues. Germline assignment: CDR1 DFQATT and CDR2 SNEGSKA (reference sequence). In DNA form, the CDR3 reads TGCAGTGCTAGAGTCGGGACAGGGGGTGAGACCCAGTACTTC. It translates to CSARVGTGGETQYF.

Concerning this clonotype itself: This may come from a read error, since a much larger clone is one base off. The rearrangement joins TRBV7-2 to TRBJ1-6, with D hard to call. CDR3 length: 12 residues. Deletions cut 3 bases from V and 9 bases from J, with 6 bases between. CDR1 is SGHTA, CDR2 FQGNSA, per germline. The CDR3 coding sequence is TGTGCCAGCAGCTTCTTTATTTCACCCCTCCACTTT. Protein product: CASSFFISPLHF.

This sequence joins TRBV3-1 and TRBJ2-1; D remains unclear. Germline V gene lookup returns CDR1 LGHDT and CDR2 YNNKEL (reference sequence). CDR3 size: 15 residues. V dropped 0 bases and J dropped 4 bases, with 10 bases sitting between them. CDR3: CASSQDSRVYNEQFF. The CDR3 nucleotides are TGTGCCAGCAGCCAAGATTCTAGGGTTTACAATGAGCAGTTCTTC.